This T cell receptor (beta chain) was observed in a study of blood T cell repertoires in COVID-19. Study context: The study drew acute and convalescent COVID-19 samples from the United States, Italy and Spain.

The table came from immunoSEQ multiplex PCR; TCRdb's copy has only in-frame clones and leaves some out. The data contain hundreds of thousands of clones, 85% of them seen just once; the ten biggest clones take up roughly 13%. The CDR3 covers 14 residues. V dropped 6 bases and J dropped 3; count of bases not matched to a gene: 7. Germline lookup yields CDR1 KGHSH and CDR2 LQKENI. V is TRBV18 and J is TRBJ1-1, with 7 bases that match TRBD1. This receptor was taken from a human donor in a cohort sampled during active COVID-19. The specimen was peripheral blood. The CDR3 DNA follows: TGTGCCAGCTCGGGGACCGGGACAGACACTGAAGCTTTCTTT. This codes for CASSGTGTDTEAFF.